This T cell receptor beta chain was observed in a study of blood T cell repertoires in COVID-19. The CDR3 spans 14 residues. The germline V gene encodes CDR1 LGHNA and CDR2 YNFKEQ. The ends were cut back, 3 bases at V and 0 bases at J, with 7 bases in the middle. Some clones are missing from TCRdb's copy, which holds only in-frame ones; the method was immunoSEQ multiplex PCR. The repertoire holds some 70,000 clones, with roughly 72% as singletons. Sequencing used peripheral blood. This TCR derives from a man aged 55 to 70 with COVID-19, enrolled during active disease. The chain has TRBV4-2 and TRBJ2-3; D call uncertain. This CDR3 reads CASSQASSTDTQYF. CDR3 sequence (DNA): TGTGCCAGCAGCCAGGCTTCTAGCACAGATACGCAGTATTTT.